The rows below give T cell receptor beta chains drawn from one sample of a study of blood T cell repertoires in COVID-19. This table comes from immunoSEQ multiplex PCR, and its TCRdb copy is limited to in-frame clones, with some not included. The sample yields about 190,000 clones, roughly 83% seen once. Sequencing was carried out using PBMCs or T cells enriched from blood (not recorded which). All receptors derive from a man aged 40-49 years with acute COVID-19. Each CDR3 is given with its conserved first and last residue. D genes are given only for firm matches. The size of a clone is reported for some rows only, either as once, few or many, or as a class for expanded clones.

len	abundance	v_gene	d_gene	j_gene	CDR3nt	CDR3aa
20	-	TRBV3-1/TRBV3-2	TRBD2	TRBJ2-1	TGTGCCAGCAGCGGGGGGATAAGACTAGCCGGGGTCTCTTTGTACAATGAGCAGTTCTTC	CASSGGIRLAGVSLYNEQFF
18	-	TRBV3-1/TRBV3-2	TRBD1	TRBJ1-1	TGTGCCAGCAGCCAACTAATATCTGGGGCAGGGGGCTCTCCTGAAGCTTTCTTT	CASSQLISGAGGSPEAFF
15	-	TRBV28	-	TRBJ1-4	TGTGCCAGCAGGCCCCCCGGCAGGGGAAATGAAAAACTGTTTTTT	CASRPPGRGNEKLFF
16	-	TRBV28	-	TRBJ2-3	TGTGCCAGCAGGGGCAGGCCCCGGTCTAGCACAGATACGCAGTATTTT	CASRGRPRSSTDTQYF
16	-	TRBV4-2	TRBD2	TRBJ2-1	TGTGCCAGCAGCCAAGTGTCAGCGGGAGATAGGAATGAGCAGTTCTTC	CASSQVSAGDRNEQFF
14	few	TRBV5-1	TRBD1	TRBJ1-2	TGCGCCAGCGCTTACCAGGGGGCTAACTATGGCTACACCTTC	CASAYQGANYGYTF
12	-	TRBV7-6	TRBD1	TRBJ2-7	TGTGCCAGCAGCACAGGGGTCAACGAGCAGTACTTC	CASSTGVNEQYF
16	-	TRBV5-6	TRBD2	TRBJ2-1	TGTGCCAGCAGCTACAGTAGCGTATTTCGGGGGGGTGAGCAGTTCTTC	CASSYSSVFRGGEQFF
15	-	TRBV6-5	TRBD1	TRBJ2-1	TGTGCCAGCAGTACAATCGGGACAGGGTTGCATGAGCAGTTCTTC	CASSTIGTGLHEQFF
13	-	TRBV2	TRBD1	TRBJ2-3	TGTGCAGACCGGGACAGGGTAAATGATACGCAGTATTTT	CADRDRVNDTQYF
17	-	TRBV5-6	-	TRBJ2-2	TGTGCCAGCAGCCTCCTGTCGGGGGTCATGAACACCGGGGAGCTGTTTTTT	CASSLLSGVMNTGELFF
14	-	TRBV7-9	-	TRBJ1-3	TGTGCCACCCCGAAGCTCCGGGGGGGAAACACCATATATTTT	CATPKLRGGNTIYF
16	-	TRBV5-1	TRBD1	TRBJ1-1	TGCGCCAGCAGACCTCACCCGGGACAGGGGCAGAGTGAAGCTTTCTTT	CASRPHPGQGQSEAFF
14	-	TRBV7-9	TRBD2	TRBJ2-7	TGTGCCAGCAGCTCCGGGACTAGCGGGAGTGAGCAGTACTTC	CASSSGTSGSEQYF
15	-	TRBV11-3	TRBD1	TRBJ2-2	TGTGCCAGCAGCTCGAGACAGGGGGCGACCGGGGAGCTGTTTTTT	CASSSRQGATGELFF
16	few	TRBV7-9	TRBD1	TRBJ2-1	TGTGCCAGCAGCAGACAACAGGGGGCCTCCTACAATGAGCAGTTCTTC	CASSRQQGASYNEQFF
15	-	TRBV18	-	TRBJ1-1	TGTGCCAGCTCCCCCCAGAGCAGGGTGAACACTGAAGCTTTCTTT	CASSPQSRVNTEAFF
15	-	TRBV7-6	TRBD1	TRBJ2-7	TGTGCCAGCAGCTTGGCCTCCGACAGGGGCTACGAGCAGTACTTC	CASSLASDRGYEQYF
14	few	TRBV6-5	TRBD2	TRBJ2-3	TGTGCCAGCAGTACGGGACTAGGAGGGGATACGCAGTATTTT	CASSTGLGGDTQYF
14	few	TRBV20-1	-	TRBJ1-1	TGCAGTGCTAGTAGGGGGACATCGAACACTGAAGCTTTCTTT	CSASRGTSNTEAFF
13	few	TRBV11-3	TRBD1	TRBJ1-1	TGTGCCAGCAGCGAAACAGGGGACACTGAAGCTTTCTTT	CASSETGDTEAFF
13	-	TRBV3-1/TRBV3-2	-	TRBJ2-7	TGTGCCAGCAGCCACCAGGCCTCCTACGAGCAGTACTTC	CASSHQASYEQYF
12	-	TRBV10-3	-	TRBJ1-1	TGTGCCATCTTTACCAGCAGGGGCGAAGCTTTCTTT	CAIFTSRGEAFF
16	once	TRBV5-4	-	TRBJ2-7	TGTGCCAGCAGCTTGGACAGTTCTCCGCTCTCCTACGAGCAGTACTTC	CASSLDSSPLSYEQYF
11	-	TRBV12-3/TRBV12-4	TRBD1	TRBJ2-7	TGTGCCAGCCTACAGGGGTGGGAGCAGTACTTC	CASLQGWEQYF
17	-	TRBV7-7	TRBD1	TRBJ1-5	TGTGCTAGCAGCCTCAACCATGTACAGGGGCCCAATCAGCCCCAGCATTTT	CASSLNHVQGPNQPQHF
15	few	TRBV6-5	-	TRBJ1-5	TGTGCCAGCAGTTACTCGTGGACAGTCAATCAGCCCCAGCATTTT	CASSYSWTVNQPQHF